This TCR beta chain comes out of a study of blood T cell repertoires in COVID-19. CDR3 length equals 14 residues. Germline CDR1 is MRHNA and CDR2 is SNTAGT. V lost 4 bases and J 6 bases, leaving 10 bases between the germline ends. Clones were read by immunoSEQ multiplex PCR, and TCRdb kept only the in-frame ones, dropping some. There are approximately 250,000 clones in the sample; approximately 87% occur only once, and about 5% lies in the top ten. This chain joins TRBV6-4 and TRBJ1-6; D is possibly TRBD1 (6 bases). This sequence was found in a man aged 60-69 years who had recovered from COVID-19. The sample comprised peripheral blood. CDR3 bases: TGTGCCAGCAGTGCGACAGGTTTTAATTCACCCCTCCACTTT. Protein product: CASSATGFNSPLHF.